This TCR beta chain stems from a study of T cell responses to AZD1222 COVID-19 vaccine (dated by TCRdb to 2020 to 2022). For the study in its entirety: AZD1222 recipients whose second dose came at about 4 weeks and those whose second dose came at about 12 weeks were combined into one group, since spike-specific TCR depth and breadth did not differ between the two schedules. A total of around 240 trial participants underwent TCR sequencing, of whom approximately 210 received two doses of AZD1222 and 26 received two doses of the MenACWY control vaccine. Enrollment into the trials was organized by age into subgroups of 18-55, 56-69 and 70-plus years, and those subgroups contained roughly 160, 29 and 62 TCR-sequenced participants, respectively.

The CDR3 goes from the cysteine to the phenylalanine over 15 residues. Left in the record is the CDR3 DNA by itself, 45 bases read in frame from the first base. In the germline V gene, CDR1 corresponds to SGHVS and CDR2 to FQNEAQ. Unmatched junction bases come to 6, with V trimmed by 6 bases and J by 2 bases. The CDR3 regions of human TCRbeta chains were subjected to immunosequencing. On the authors' methods: TCRs in the repertoires were compared against a reference library of SARS-CoV-2-specific TCRs that had been generated with the MIRA antigen-specificity platform. Breadth was defined as the fraction of unique TCRs that were SARS-CoV-2-associated, and depth was defined as the fraction of total T cells that were SARS-CoV-2-associated. Using the MIRA data, every spike-specific TCR was mapped to the spike region that the TCR reacted to and assigned to either a CD4 or a CD8 class. Log10-transformed breadth and depth values were compared by one-way ANOVA with Sidak's multiple comparisons tests. Not all clones reach the TCRdb copy of this immuneACCESS table, which keeps in-frame sequences only. Checked studies attribute under half of the gap to unresolved V genes and leave the rest unexplained. V and J calls and clone size are copied from that table; D and trimming were computed from the DNA. Across this sample there are tens of thousands of clones, with roughly 90% seen only once. Under 5% of the sample rests with the top ten.

What the research found in general, with its limitations: In the small 56-69-year group, the increase in depth fell short of significance, most likely because of low power. Because no samples from the day 14 peak response were available, repertoires could be characterized only after the peak T cell response. Conclusions about previously exposed vaccinees are limited, since just 5 or 6 AZD1222 recipients were seropositive for SARS-CoV-2 at baseline. After two AZD1222 doses, both the breadth and the depth of spike-specific TCRs were significantly higher than at day 0 and than in MenACWY recipients. Participants were mostly white British and included more females than males, and it was suggested by the authors that clonal diversity may have been underestimated. CD4 TCRs associated with the vaccine covered the entire spike protein, and the dominant responses were in regions 160-218 and 743-854. Epitopes outside the regions mutated in the B.1.351 and B.1.1.7 variants were reportedly recognized by nearly half of the unique spike-specific TCRs.

The time point label on this specimen signifies: baseline before first vaccination. The vaccinee samples were drawn from two UK trials, COV001 and COV002, one of which was a single-blind randomized controlled phase 2/3 trial testing AZD1222 (ChAdOx1 nCoV-19) in healthy adults. Trial participant PBMC samples were collected at day 0 and day 28 after the second dose for TCRbeta chain sequencing. Concerning this clone: There is no known antigen for this receptor. There are no base qualities to consult, and no much larger clone falls within one base.

The sequence came from an adult in good health. The sequence joins TRBV7-8 to TRBJ2-3, with 9 bases aligning to TRBD1. Sequenced material: peripheral blood, taken on day 0 of AZD1222 vaccination. Read as DNA, the sequence is TGTGCCAGCAGTTCCGGGACAGGGCTCACAGATACGCAGTATTTT. Its protein reads: CASSSGTGLTDTQYF.